Below, 12 T cell receptor beta chains from the same sample are listed, as sequenced in a study of T cell responses to AZD1222 COVID-19 vaccine. Profiling relied on immunoSEQ multiplex PCR, and the TCRdb table lists in-frame clones only, not all of them. The repertoire has 130,000 or so clones, less than 95% of them found once; the top ten carry 7.2%. The sample was peripheral blood, taken on day 0 of AZD1222 vaccination. Receptors were obtained from an adult in good health.

The chain recombines TRBV10-3 with TRBJ1-4; 7 positions agree with TRBD1. CDR3 length: 12 residues. In germline, CDR1 is ENHRY, CDR2 SYGVKD. V trimming: 10 bases; J trimming: 6 bases; junction bases outside the gene matches: 5. CDR3 nucleotide sequence: TGTGCCAAGACAGGGCACGATGAAAAACTGTTTTTT. Translated: CAKTGHDEKLFF.

V usage is TRBV10-3 and J usage is TRBJ2-7; 8 nucleotides align to TRBD1. The ends lost 6 bases at V and 0 bases at J; junction bases unmatched: 7. Germline V CDR1 and CDR2: ENHRY, SYGVKD. This CDR3 comprises 15 residues. CDR3 residues: CAIRVGQGFSYEQYF. CDR3 sequence (DNA): TGTGCCATCAGGGTAGGACAGGGATTCTCCTACGAGCAGTACTTC.

The chain joins TRBV3-1 (or the pseudogene TRBV3-2) to TRBJ1-6; D ambiguous. This CDR3 is built from 17 residues. Per the germline V gene, CDR1 is LGHDT and CDR2 is YNNKEL (reference sequence). The ends were cut back, 4 bases at V and 5 bases at J, with 18 bases in the middle. Written as DNA, the CDR3 is TGTGCCAGCAGCCCCTTGAAGTCCACGGCGAATAATTCACCCCTCCACTTT. It translates to CASSPLKSTANNSPLHF.

The gene calls are TRBV5-1 and TRBJ1-1; D gene uncertain. This CDR3 comprises 13 residues. Germline V CDR1 and CDR2: SGHRS, YFSETQ. V lost 5 bases and J 1 base, leaving 9 bases between the germline ends. DNA of the CDR3: TGCGCCAGCAGTTTAAGCCAGAACACTGAAGCTTTCTTT. Amino acids: CASSLSQNTEAFF.

This chain links TRBV27 with TRBJ2-7; 7 nucleotides agree with TRBD2. V lost 8 bases to trimming and J lost 3 bases; unmatched junction nucleotides: 16. The CDR3 contains 16 residues. Germline V CDR1 and CDR2: MNHEY, SMNVEV (reference sequence). The CDR3 spells CASPREGPHLFYEQYF. CDR3 coding DNA: TGTGCCAGCCCAAGGGAGGGCCCACACCTTTTCTACGAGCAGTACTTC.

A single count supports this clone. The rearrangement joins TRBV11-2 to TRBJ2-3; D might be TRBD1 or TRBD2, each matching 6 bases. This CDR3 region has 15 residues. Trimming took off 6 bases at V and 2 bases at J, with 15 bases between the two ends. CDR1 and CDR2 from the germline V gene are SGHAT and FQNNGV. The CDR3 DNA follows: TGTGCCAGCAGGCCTATCCGGGGGCCCACAGATACGCAGTATTTT. Translation gives CASRPIRGPTDTQYF.

The V and J genes are TRBV7-9 and TRBJ2-2, with D possibly being TRBD1 (5 bases). This CDR3 has 15 residues. Per germline, CDR1 SEHNR and CDR2 FQNEAQ (reference sequence). Trimming pared 8 bases from V and 1 base from J, leaving 14 bases between. The CDR3 DNA follows: TGTGCCAGCCCCTCTGCCCAGGGGAACACCGGGGAGCTGTTTTTT. As protein: CASPSAQGNTGELFF. The entire variable domain, with the rest obtained from reference TRBV7-9 and TRBJ2-2, is as follows: DTGVSQNPRHKITKRGQNVTFRCDPISEHNRLYWYRQTLGQGPEFLTYFQNEAQLEKSRLLSDRFSAERPKGSFSTLEIQRTEQGDSAMYLCASPSAQGNTGELFFGEGSRLTVL.

The J gene is TRBJ1-5, the V gene TRBV27; D ambiguous. Germline CDR1 reads MNHEY; CDR2 reads SMNVEV (reference sequence). This CDR3 region has 15 residues. Trimming pared 6 bases from V and 3 bases from J, leaving 15 bases between. CDR3 nucleotide sequence: TGTGCCAGCAGCCGAGGAGGGTTGTACAATCAGCCCCAGCATTTT. Its protein is CASSRGGLYNQPQHF.

The chain couples TRBV19 to TRBJ1-5; TRBD1 might be the D (6 bases). Trimming left V 3 bases short and J 0 bases short, with 12 bases between. The germline V gene encodes CDR1 LNHDA and CDR2 SQIVND (reference sequence). The CDR3 runs 16 residues. In DNA, the CDR3 is TGTGCCAGTAGTATTCAGTCAGGGGTTAGCAATCAGCCCCAGCATTTT. Protein: CASSIQSGVSNQPQHF.

The chain couples TRBV28 to TRBJ2-3; D is possibly TRBD1 or TRBD2 (5 bases each). CDR3 length equals 14 residues. Germline CDR1 reads MDHEN; CDR2 reads SYDVKM. The ends were cut back, 5 bases at V and 6 bases at J, with 15 bases in the middle. CDR3 DNA sequence: TGTGCCAGCAGTATGGGACCTTCGAGGGATACGCAGTATTTT. This translates into CASSMGPSRDTQYF.

V and J are TRBV28 and TRBJ2-2, with 8 bases identical to TRBD2. The germline CDR1 and CDR2 sequences are MDHEN and SYDVKM. V lost 5 bases to trimming and J lost 2 bases; unmatched junction nucleotides: 10. This CDR3 has 17 amino acids. In DNA form, the CDR3 reads TGTGCCAGCAGTGGGTTACTAGCGGTCCCAAACACCGGGGAGCTGTTTTTT. It codes for CASSGLLAVPNTGELFF.

Comments on this clone: One end of the junction is discordant with germline, which a read error may explain. The chain carries TRBV15 and TRBJ1-1, with 8 nucleotides matching TRBD1. This CDR3 region has 14 residues. Germline V gene lookup returns CDR1 LNHNV and CDR2 YYDKDF (reference sequence). The CDR3 nucleotides are TGTGCCACCAGCGTTCAGGGGGCGAACACAGAAGCTTTCTTT. This codes for CATSVQGANTEAFF. Together with reference TRBV15 and TRBJ1-1, the CDR3 gives the full variable domain: DAMVIQNPRYQVTQFGKPVTLSCSQTLNHNVMYWYQQKSSQAPKLLFHYYDKDFNNEADTPDNFQSRRPNTSFCFLDIRSPGLGDTAMYLCATSVQGANTEAFFGQGTRLTVV.